The sequence of this TCR beta chain was determined in a study of T cells after yellow fever vaccination. The overall study: Preparation of the low-cell-number fractions used SMART-Seq v4 Ultra Low Input. General observations from the study: After the booster, approximately 96% of CD4 and more than 75% of CD8 primary-response clones were re-detected.

For TCR, cDNA came from 5'RACE template switching, which added a universal primer site and UMIs. Via MiXCR, TCRdb re-called the 5' RACE reads, giving one row per CDR3 protein. The sample yields roughly 190,000 distinct CDR3 sequences, 9.5% to 12% seen once. Trimming left V 7 bases short and J 4 bases short, with 20 bases between. From germline, CDR1 is MNHEY and CDR2 SVGEGT. The CDR3 length is 16 residues. A note on this clonotype: Its antigen is not known.

The specimen was CD8+ T cells sorted from PBMCs, collected 15 days after the yellow fever booster vaccination. The gene calls are TRBV6-2 or TRBV6-3 and TRBJ2-1, with D maybe TRBD1 (7 bases). This clonotype was sampled from a man between 18 and 29 years old who received the YFV17D yellow fever vaccine. The CDR3 DNA reads TGTGCCAGCACCCGGGGGTGGGACAGCGGATACAATGAGCAGTTCTTC. It translates to CASTRGWDSGYNEQFF.